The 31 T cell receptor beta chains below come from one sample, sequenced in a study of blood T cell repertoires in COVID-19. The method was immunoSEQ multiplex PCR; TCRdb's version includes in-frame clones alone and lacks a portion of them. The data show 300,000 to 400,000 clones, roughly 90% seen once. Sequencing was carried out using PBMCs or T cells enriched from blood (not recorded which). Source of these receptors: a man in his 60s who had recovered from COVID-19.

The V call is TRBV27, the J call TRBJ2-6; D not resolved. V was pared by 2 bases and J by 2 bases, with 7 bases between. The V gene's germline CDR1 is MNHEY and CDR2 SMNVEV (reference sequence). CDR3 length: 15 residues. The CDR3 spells CASSLLAAGANVLTF. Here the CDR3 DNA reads TGTGCCAGCAGTTTACTCGCAGCTGGGGCCAACGTCCTGACTTTC.

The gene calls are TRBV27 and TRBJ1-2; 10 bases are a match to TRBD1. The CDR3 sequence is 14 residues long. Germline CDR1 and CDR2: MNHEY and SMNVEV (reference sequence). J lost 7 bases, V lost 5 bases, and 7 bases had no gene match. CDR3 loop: CASSEDRGLFGYTF. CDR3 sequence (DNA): TGTGCCAGCAGTGAGGACAGGGGGTTGTTTGGCTACACCTTC.

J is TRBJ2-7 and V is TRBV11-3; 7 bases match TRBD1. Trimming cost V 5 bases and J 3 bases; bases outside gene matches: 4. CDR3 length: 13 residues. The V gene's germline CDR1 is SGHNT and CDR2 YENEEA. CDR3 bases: TGTGCCAGCAGCACAGGGGCGAGCTACGAGCAGTACTTC. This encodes CASSTGASYEQYF.

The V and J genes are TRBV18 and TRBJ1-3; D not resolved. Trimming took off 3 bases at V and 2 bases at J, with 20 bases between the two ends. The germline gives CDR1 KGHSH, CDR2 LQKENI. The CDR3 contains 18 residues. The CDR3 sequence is CASSPPSRRVGAGNTIYF. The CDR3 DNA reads TGTGCCAGCTCACCGCCTTCGAGGAGGGTTGGGGCTGGAAACACCATATATTTT. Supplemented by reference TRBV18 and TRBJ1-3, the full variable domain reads NAGVMQNPRHLVRRRGQEARLRCSPMKGHSHVYWYRQLPEEGLKFMVYLQKENIIDESGMPKERFSAEFPKEGPSILRIQQVVRGDSAAYFCASSPPSRRVGAGNTIYFGEGSWLTVV.

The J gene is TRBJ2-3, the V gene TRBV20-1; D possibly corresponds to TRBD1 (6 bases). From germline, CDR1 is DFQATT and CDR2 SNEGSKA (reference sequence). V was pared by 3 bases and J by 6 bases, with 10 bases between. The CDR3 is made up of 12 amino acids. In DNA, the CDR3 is TGCAGTGCTAGTACAGGGCTGGATACGCAGTATTTT. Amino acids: CSASTGLDTQYF.

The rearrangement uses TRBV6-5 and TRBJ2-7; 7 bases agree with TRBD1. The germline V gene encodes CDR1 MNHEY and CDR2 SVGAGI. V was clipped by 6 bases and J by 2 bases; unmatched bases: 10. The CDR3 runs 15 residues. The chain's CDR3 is CASRLTGEPTYEQYF. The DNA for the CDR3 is TGTGCCAGCAGGCTTACAGGGGAACCTACCTACGAGCAGTACTTC.

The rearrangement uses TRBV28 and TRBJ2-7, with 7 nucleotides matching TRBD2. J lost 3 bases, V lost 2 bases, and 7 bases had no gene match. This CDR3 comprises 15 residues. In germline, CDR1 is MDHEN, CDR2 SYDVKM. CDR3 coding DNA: TGTGCCAGCAGTTTAGGGACTACCGTTCTCTACGAGCAGTACTTC. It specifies CASSLGTTVLYEQYF.

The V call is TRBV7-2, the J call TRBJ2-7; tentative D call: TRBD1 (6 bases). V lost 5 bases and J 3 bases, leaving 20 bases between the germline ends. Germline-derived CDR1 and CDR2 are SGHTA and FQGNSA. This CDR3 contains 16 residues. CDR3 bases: TGTGCCAGCAGCCCGATCCAGGGGTTGGGGCTCTACGAGCAGTACTTC. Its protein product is CASSPIQGLGLYEQYF. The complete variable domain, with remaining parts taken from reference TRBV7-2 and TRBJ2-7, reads GAGVSQSPSNKVTEKGKDVELRCDPISGHTALYWYRQSLGQGLEFLIYFQGNSAPDKSGLPSDRFSAERTGGSVSTLTIQRTQQEDSAVYLCASSPIQGLGLYEQYFGPGTRLTVT.

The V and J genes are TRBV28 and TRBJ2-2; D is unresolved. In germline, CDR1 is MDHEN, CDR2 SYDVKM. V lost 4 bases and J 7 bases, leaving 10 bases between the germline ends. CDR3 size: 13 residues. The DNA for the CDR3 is TGTGCCAGCAGTTATGTTCGCGGCGGGGAGCTGTTTTTT. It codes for CASSYVRGGELFF.

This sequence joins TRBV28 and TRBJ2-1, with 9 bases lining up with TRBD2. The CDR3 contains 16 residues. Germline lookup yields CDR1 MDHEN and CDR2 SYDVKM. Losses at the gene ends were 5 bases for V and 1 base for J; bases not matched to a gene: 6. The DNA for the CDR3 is TGTGCCAGCAGTACAGGACTAGCGAGATCCTACAATGAGCAGTTCTTC. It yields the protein CASSTGLARSYNEQFF.

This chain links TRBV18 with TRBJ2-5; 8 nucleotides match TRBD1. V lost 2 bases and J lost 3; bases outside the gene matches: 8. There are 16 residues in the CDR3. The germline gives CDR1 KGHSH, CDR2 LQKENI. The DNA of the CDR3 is TGTGCCAGCTCACCAGGGACAGGATCGGGAAAAGAGACCCAGTACTTC. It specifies CASSPGTGSGKETQYF. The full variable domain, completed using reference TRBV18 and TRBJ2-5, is NAGVMQNPRHLVRRRGQEARLRCSPMKGHSHVYWYRQLPEEGLKFMVYLQKENIIDESGMPKERFSAEFPKEGPSILRIQQVVRGDSAAYFCASSPGTGSGKETQYFGPGTRLLVL.

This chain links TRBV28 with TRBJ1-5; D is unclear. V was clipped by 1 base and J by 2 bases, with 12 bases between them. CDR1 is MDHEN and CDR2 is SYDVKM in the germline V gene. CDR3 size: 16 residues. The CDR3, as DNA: TGTGCCAGCAGTTTATTCCCACCGGAGGGCAATCAGCCCCAGCATTTT. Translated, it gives CASSLFPPEGNQPQHF. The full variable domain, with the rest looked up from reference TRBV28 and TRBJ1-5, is DVKVTQSSRYLVKRTGEKVFLECVQDMDHENMFWYRQDPGLGLRLIYFSYDVKMKEKGDIPEGYSVSREKKERFSLILESASTNQTSMYLCASSLFPPEGNQPQHFGDGTRLSIL.

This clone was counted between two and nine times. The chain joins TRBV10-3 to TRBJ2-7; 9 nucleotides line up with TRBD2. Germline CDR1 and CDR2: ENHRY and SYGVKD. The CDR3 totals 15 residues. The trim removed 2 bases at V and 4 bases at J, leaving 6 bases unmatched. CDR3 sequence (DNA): TGTGCCATCAGTGAGGGGGTAGCGGGAGTATACGAGCAGTACTTC. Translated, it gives CAISEGVAGVYEQYF.

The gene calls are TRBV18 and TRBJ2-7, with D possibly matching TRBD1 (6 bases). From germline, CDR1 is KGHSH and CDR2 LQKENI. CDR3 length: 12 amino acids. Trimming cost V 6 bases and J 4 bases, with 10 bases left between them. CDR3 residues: CASSLRGYEQYF. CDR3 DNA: TGTGCCAGCTCTTTAAGGGGGTACGAGCAGTACTTC.

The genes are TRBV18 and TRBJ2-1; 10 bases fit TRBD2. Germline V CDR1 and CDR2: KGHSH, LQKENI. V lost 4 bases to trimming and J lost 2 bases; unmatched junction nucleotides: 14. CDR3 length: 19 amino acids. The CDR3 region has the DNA TGTGCCAGCTCACTCAAAACTAGCGGGACCCTTGCTGCCTACAATGAGCAGTTCTTC. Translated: CASSLKTSGTLAAYNEQFF.

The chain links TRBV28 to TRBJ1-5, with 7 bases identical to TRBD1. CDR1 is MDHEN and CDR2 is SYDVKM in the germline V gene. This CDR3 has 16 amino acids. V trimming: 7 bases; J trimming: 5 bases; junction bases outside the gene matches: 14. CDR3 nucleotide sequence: TGTGCCAGCAATTTCGGGGGCAGGGGGGACCATCAGCCCCAGCATTTT. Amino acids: CASNFGGRGDHQPQHF.

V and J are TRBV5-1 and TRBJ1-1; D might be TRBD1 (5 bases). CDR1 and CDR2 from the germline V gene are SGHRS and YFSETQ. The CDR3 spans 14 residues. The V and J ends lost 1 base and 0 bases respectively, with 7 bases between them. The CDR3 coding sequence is TGCGCCAGCAGCTTGAGGGGCCTGAACACTGAAGCTTTCTTT. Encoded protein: CASSLRGLNTEAFF.

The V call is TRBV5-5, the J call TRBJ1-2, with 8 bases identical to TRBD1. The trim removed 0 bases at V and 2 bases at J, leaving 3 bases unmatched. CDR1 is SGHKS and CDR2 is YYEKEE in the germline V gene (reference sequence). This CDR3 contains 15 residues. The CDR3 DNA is TGTGCCAGCAGCTTGGCGGGACAGGCGAACTATGGCTACACCTTC. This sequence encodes CASSLAGQANYGYTF.

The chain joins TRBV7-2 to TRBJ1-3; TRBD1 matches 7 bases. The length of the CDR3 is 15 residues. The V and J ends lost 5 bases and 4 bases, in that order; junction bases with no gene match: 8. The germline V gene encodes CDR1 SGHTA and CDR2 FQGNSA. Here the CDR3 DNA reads TGTGCCAGCAGCCTCCAGACAGGGAACGGAAACACCATATATTTT. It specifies CASSLQTGNGNTIYF.

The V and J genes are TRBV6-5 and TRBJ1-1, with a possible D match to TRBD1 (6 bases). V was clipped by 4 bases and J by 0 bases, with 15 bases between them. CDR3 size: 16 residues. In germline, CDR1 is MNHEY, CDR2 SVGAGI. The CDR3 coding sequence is TGTGCCAGCAGTTTTACAGGGTTGTCGGTGAACACTGAAGCTTTCTTT. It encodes CASSFTGLSVNTEAFF.

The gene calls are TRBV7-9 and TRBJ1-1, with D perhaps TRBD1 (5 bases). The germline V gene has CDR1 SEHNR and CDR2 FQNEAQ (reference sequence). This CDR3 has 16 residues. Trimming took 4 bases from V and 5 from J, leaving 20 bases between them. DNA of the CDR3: TGTGCCAGCAGCTCACCCGGGGGGTCGGTGATGACTGAAGCTTTCTTT. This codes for CASSSPGGSVMTEAFF.

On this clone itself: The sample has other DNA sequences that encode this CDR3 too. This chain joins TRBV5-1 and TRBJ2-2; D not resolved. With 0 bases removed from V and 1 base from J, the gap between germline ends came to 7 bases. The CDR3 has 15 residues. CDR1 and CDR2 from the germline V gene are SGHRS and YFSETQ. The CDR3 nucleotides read TGCGCCAGCAGCTTGGTCGGCGGGAACACCGGGGAGCTGTTTTTT. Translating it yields CASSLVGGNTGELFF.

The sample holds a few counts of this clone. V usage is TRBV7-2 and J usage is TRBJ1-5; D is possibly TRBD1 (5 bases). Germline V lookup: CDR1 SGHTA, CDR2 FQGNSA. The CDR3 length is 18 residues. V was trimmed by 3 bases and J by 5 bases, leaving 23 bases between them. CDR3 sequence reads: CASSLGGILEGFYQPQHF. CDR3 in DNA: TGTGCCAGCAGCTTGGGGGGGATTTTGGAGGGTTTTTATCAGCCCCAGCATTTT.

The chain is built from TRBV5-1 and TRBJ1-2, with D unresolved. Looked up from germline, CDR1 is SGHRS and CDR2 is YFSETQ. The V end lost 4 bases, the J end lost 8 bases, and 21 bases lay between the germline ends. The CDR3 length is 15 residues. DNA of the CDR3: TGCGCCAGCAGCCTTGACACTCCCGACCTGGGCGGCTACACCTTC. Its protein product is CASSLDTPDLGGYTF.

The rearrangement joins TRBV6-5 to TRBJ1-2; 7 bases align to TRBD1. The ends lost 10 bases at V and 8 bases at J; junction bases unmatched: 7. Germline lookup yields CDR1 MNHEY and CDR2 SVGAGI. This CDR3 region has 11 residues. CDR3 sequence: CATLDRWGYTF. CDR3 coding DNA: TGTGCCACCCTGGACAGGTGGGGCTACACCTTC.

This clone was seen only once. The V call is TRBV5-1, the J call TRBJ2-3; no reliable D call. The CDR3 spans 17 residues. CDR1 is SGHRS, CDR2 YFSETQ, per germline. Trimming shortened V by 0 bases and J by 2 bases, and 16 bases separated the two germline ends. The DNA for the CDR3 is TGCGCCAGCAGCTTGGCCGGTACCTACCCCATCACAGATACGCAGTATTTT. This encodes CASSLAGTYPITDTQYF.

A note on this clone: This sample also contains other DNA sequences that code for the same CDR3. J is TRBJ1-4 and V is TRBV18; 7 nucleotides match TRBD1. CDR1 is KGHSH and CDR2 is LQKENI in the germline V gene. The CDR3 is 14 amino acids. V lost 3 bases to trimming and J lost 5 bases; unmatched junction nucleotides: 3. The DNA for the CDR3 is TGTGCCAGCTCACCCGGGACAGTGAATGAAAAACTGTTTTTT. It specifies CASSPGTVNEKLFF.

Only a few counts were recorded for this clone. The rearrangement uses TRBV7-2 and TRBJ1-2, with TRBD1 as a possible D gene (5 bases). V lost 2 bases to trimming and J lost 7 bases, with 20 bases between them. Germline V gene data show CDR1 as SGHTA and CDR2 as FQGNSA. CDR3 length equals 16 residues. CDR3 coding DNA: TGTGCCAGCAGCTTAATTGGTAGGGGTCAAGTCAGTGGCTACACCTTC. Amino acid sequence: CASSLIGRGQVSGYTF.

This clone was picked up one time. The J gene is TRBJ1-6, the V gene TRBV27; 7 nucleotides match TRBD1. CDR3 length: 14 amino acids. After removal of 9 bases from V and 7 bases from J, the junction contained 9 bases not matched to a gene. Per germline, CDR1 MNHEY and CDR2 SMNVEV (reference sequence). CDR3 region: CASTRTGGNSPLHF. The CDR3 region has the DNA TGTGCCAGTACCCGGACAGGAGGCAATTCACCCCTCCACTTT.

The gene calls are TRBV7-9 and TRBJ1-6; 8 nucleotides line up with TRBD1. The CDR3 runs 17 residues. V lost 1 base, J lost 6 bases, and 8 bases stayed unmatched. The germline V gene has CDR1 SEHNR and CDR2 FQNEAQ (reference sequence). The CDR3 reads CASSLGAAGGPNSPLHF. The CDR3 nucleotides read TGTGCCAGCAGCTTAGGTGCCGCAGGGGGCCCTAATTCACCCCTCCACTTT. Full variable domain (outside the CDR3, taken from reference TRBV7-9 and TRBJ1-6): DTGVSQNPRHKITKRGQNVTFRCDPISEHNRLYWYRQTLGQGPEFLTYFQNEAQLEKSRLLSDRFSAERPKGSFSTLEIQRTEQGDSAMYLCASSLGAAGGPNSPLHFGNGTRLTVT.

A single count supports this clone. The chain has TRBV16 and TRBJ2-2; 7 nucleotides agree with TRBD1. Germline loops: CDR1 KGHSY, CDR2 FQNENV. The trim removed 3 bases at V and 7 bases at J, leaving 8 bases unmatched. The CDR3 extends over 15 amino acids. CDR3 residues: CASSHQGQQNGELFF. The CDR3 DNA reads TGTGCCAGCAGCCACCAGGGACAGCAGAACGGGGAGCTGTTTTTT.